This T cell receptor beta chain was sequenced for a study of shared clonotypes between healthy human individuals. Clones were sequenced by immunoSEQ multiplex PCR, and TCRdb holds only the in-frame ones, with some missing. The profile covers 1.5 million to 1.9 million clones, with 95% to 99% appearing a single time and around 0.45% taken by the ten largest. About this clone: Its antigen is still unknown.

CDR3 length: 14 amino acids. V was cut by 4 bases and J by 4 bases, with 13 bases left in between. Germline-derived CDR1 and CDR2 are SGHAT and FQNNGV. Whole-study results and caveats: Naive CD4 clonotypes overlapped across a handful of donors at around 4.7%. In contrast to clonotypes shared by all four donors, non-shared clonotypes had lower generation probabilities.

This receptor was identified in a man between 25 and 39 years old in good health. This chain joins TRBV11-2 and TRBJ2-5, with D perhaps matching TRBD2 (7 bases). Sequencing input: naive CD4+ T cells sorted from blood. The subset was: CD45RA+ positively selected. CDR3 protein: CASSSSRGGETQYF. DNA of the CDR3: TGTGCCAGCAGCTCATCTAGGGGGGGAGAGACCCAGTACTTC.